Below, 28 T cell receptor beta chains from the same sample are listed, as sequenced in a study of cytomegalovirus exposure and HLA in healthy donors. PCR amplification relied on 60 Vbeta primers (plus 13 Jbeta primers). Repertoires were generated with immunoSEQ multiplex PCR, while TCRdb's copy carries only in-frame clones and drops some. The table lists around 220,000 clones, 75% to 80% of them singletons, with around 2% in the top ten. The source material was PBMCs. Receptors were obtained from a young man in good health and CMV-seronegative.

There are a few counts of this clone. V is TRBV4-3 and J is TRBJ1-1; no reliable D call. This CDR3 contains 14 residues. Trimming took off 5 bases at V and 6 bases at J, with 16 bases between the two ends. The germline V gene has CDR1 LGHNA and CDR2 YSLEER. The CDR3 coding sequence is TGCGCCAGCAGCGTTGATCCAAGCAACGCTGAAGCTTTCTTT. It specifies CASSVDPSNAEAFF.

The chain couples TRBV7-9 to TRBJ2-5; tentative D call: TRBD1 (6 bases). Germline V gene lookup returns CDR1 SEHNR and CDR2 FQNEAQ (reference sequence). Trimming cost V 5 bases and J 3 bases, with 16 bases left between them. CDR3 length equals 15 residues. The CDR3 nucleotides are TGTGCCAGCAGCCGGCCCCCGGACAGCAAAGAGACCCAGTACTTC. Its translation: CASSRPPDSKETQYF.

This chain connects TRBV30 to TRBJ2-3; the match to TRBD2 covers 13 bases. V gave up 5 bases and J gave up 0 bases; unmatched junction bases: 11. Per the germline V gene, CDR1 is GTSNPN and CDR2 is SVGIG (reference sequence). The CDR3 has 18 residues. Here the CDR3 DNA reads TGTGCCTGGGGAGGGACTAGCGGGACTTACGGTAGCACAGATACGCAGTATTTT. Translation gives CAWGGTSGTYGSTDTQYF.

The chain employs TRBV6-6 and TRBJ2-3, with no clear D. The CDR3 consists of 14 residues. The ends were cut back, 6 bases at V and 0 bases at J, with 10 bases in the middle. Germline CDR1 MNHNY, CDR2 SVGAGI (reference sequence). CDR3 protein: CASSHSSSTDTQYF. CDR3 DNA sequence: TGTGCCAGCAGCCACTCTTCTAGCACAGATACGCAGTATTTT.

The chain uses TRBV2 and TRBJ1-1, with 7 bases aligning to TRBD1. V lost 7 bases, J lost 7 bases, and 18 bases stayed unmatched. Germline CDR1 is SNHLY and CDR2 is FYNNEI. The CDR3 contains 16 residues. CDR3 sequence: CASKDPSGGRDSEAFF. CDR3 sequence (DNA): TGTGCCAGCAAGGATCCGTCAGGAGGAAGGGACAGTGAAGCTTTCTTT.

This clone occurred a few times. The chain couples TRBV5-1 to TRBJ1-6, with TRBD1 matching over 8 bases. The ends lost 1 base at V and 7 bases at J; junction bases unmatched: 1. The V gene's germline CDR1 is SGHRS and CDR2 YFSETQ. CDR3 length: 14 residues. The CDR3 nucleotides read TGCGCCAGCAGCTTGCAGGGGGCGAATTCACCCCTCCACTTT. Translated, it gives CASSLQGANSPLHF.

This clone showed up just a few times. One junction end does not reproduce the germline sequence, and a read error may be involved. V is TRBV7-9 and J is TRBJ1-1, with D perhaps matching TRBD1 (5 bases). The CDR3 totals 12 residues. The germline V gene encodes CDR1 SEHNR and CDR2 FQNEAQ (reference sequence). The CDR3 region has the DNA TGTTCCAGCAGCTTAGGGGCAGGGCAAGCTTTCTTT. It is translated as CSSSLGAGQAFF.

This clone was counted between two and nine times. This chain uses TRBV2 with TRBJ1-1, with D unresolved. Germline CDR1 reads SNHLY; CDR2 reads FYNNEI. The V end was cut by 8 bases, the J end by 0 bases, with 13 bases between. This CDR3 contains 14 residues. CDR3 sequence (DNA): TGTGCCAGCTCTCGACGGAGCATGAACACTGAAGCTTTCTTT. Amino acid sequence: CASSRRSMNTEAFF.

The V gene is TRBV6-4, the J gene TRBJ2-3; weak D call: TRBD2 (5 bases). Germline lookup yields CDR1 MRHNA and CDR2 SNTAGT. Trimming took 2 bases from V and 1 from J, leaving 10 bases between them. The CDR3 runs to 15 residues. The CDR3 loop is CASSDGRTGTDTQYF. CDR3 coding DNA: TGTGCCAGCAGTGACGGGAGAACCGGCACAGATACGCAGTATTTT.

This clone was seen a single time. The genes are TRBV4-3 and TRBJ2-7, with TRBD1 matching over 10 bases. The CDR3 consists of 19 residues. Germline-derived CDR1 and CDR2 are LGHNA and YSLEER. V trimming: 1 base; J trimming: 2 bases; junction bases outside the gene matches: 14. As DNA, the CDR3 is TGCGCCAGCAGCCAAGGGATTCCGGGACAGGGGAGTTTTCCCTACGAGCAGTACTTC. This translates into CASSQGIPGQGSFPYEQYF.

This clone was counted once. The gene calls are TRBV2 and TRBJ1-2; TRBD1 is a possible D gene (6 bases). The CDR3 has 13 amino acids. Trimming removed 3 bases from V and 7 bases from J, with 12 bases in between. Germline assignment: CDR1 SNHLY and CDR2 FYNNEI. DNA for the CDR3: TGTGCCAGCAGTGAGGGGGCAGGGCCTGGCTACACCTTC. Protein sequence: CASSEGAGPGYTF. The variable domain in full, with the rest retrieved from reference TRBV2 and TRBJ1-2, is EPEVTQTPSHQVTQMGQEVILRCVPISNHLYFYWYRQILGQKVEFLVSFYNNEISEKSEIFDDQFSVERPDGSNFTLKIRSTKLEDSAMYFCASSEGAGPGYTFGSGTRLTVV.

This clone was picked up one time. The chain employs TRBV18 and TRBJ1-1; D gene unclear. This CDR3 spans 13 amino acids. Trimming stripped 3 bases from V and 1 base from J, with 6 bases between. Germline CDR1 is KGHSH and CDR2 is LQKENI. CDR3 sequence: CASSPQENTEAFF. CDR3 DNA sequence: TGTGCCAGCTCACCCCAGGAGAACACTGAAGCTTTCTTT. Together with reference TRBV18 and TRBJ1-1, the CDR3 gives the full variable domain: NAGVMQNPRHLVRRRGQEARLRCSPMKGHSHVYWYRQLPEEGLKFMVYLQKENIIDESGMPKERFSAEFPKEGPSILRIQQVVRGDSAAYFCASSPQENTEAFFGQGTRLTVV.

This chain uses TRBV29-1 with TRBJ2-1, with TRBD1 matching 12 bases. There are 15 residues in the CDR3. Germline trimming cut 8 bases from V and 5 bases from J; bases unmatched to any gene: 10. Germline values: CDR1 SQVTM, CDR2 ANQGSEA. In DNA, the CDR3 is TGCAGCCACGTGTGGGACAGGGGGCAAAACAATGAGCAGTTCTTC. This sequence encodes CSHVWDRGQNNEQFF.

The rearrangement links TRBV5-4 to TRBJ2-2; D perhaps matches TRBD1 (5 bases). The germline V gene encodes CDR1 SGHNT and CDR2 YYREEE (reference sequence). The CDR3 has 15 residues. V lost 0 bases, J lost 4 bases, and 10 bases lay in between. This chain's CDR3 is CASSLGRTGTGELFF. For the CDR3, the DNA is TGTGCCAGCAGCTTGGGACGAACAGGCACCGGGGAGCTGTTTTTT.

The chain joins TRBV5-4 to TRBJ2-2, with TRBD1 matching 8 bases. The germline CDR1 and CDR2 sequences are SGHNT and YYREEE (reference sequence). The CDR3 is 17 residues long. J gave up 3 bases and V 0 bases, and 7 bases lay outside the gene matches. This CDR3 reads CASSLEGTGTYTGELFF. The CDR3 nucleotides read TGTGCCAGCAGCTTGGAGGGGACAGGAACTTACACCGGGGAGCTGTTTTTT.

The chain recombines TRBV11-3 with TRBJ2-5, with 9 bases lining up with TRBD1. CDR1 SGHNT and CDR2 YENEEA come from the germline V gene. V shed 4 bases and J 9 bases; nucleotides not matched to a gene: 12. The CDR3 loop spans 15 amino acids. DNA for the CDR3: TGTGCCAGCAGCTCCCGGGACAGGGAATTAAGTGCCCAGTACTTC. This gives the protein CASSSRDRELSAQYF.

The chain joins TRBV10-3 to TRBJ1-1; TRBD1 aligns across 10 bases. This CDR3 region has 15 residues. Germline V gene lookup returns CDR1 ENHRY and CDR2 SYGVKD. The junction had 6 bases not matched to a gene; V was cut back by 4 bases and J by 4 bases. In DNA form, the CDR3 reads TGTGCCATCAGTGCCCAGACAGGGGGCGGCACTGAAGCTTTCTTT. Amino acids: CAISAQTGGGTEAFF.

V is TRBV19 and J is TRBJ1-2; 9 nucleotides agree with TRBD1. V shed 5 bases, J shed 8 bases, and the junction held 6 bases outside the gene matches. The CDR3 extends over 13 amino acids. The germline V gene has CDR1 LNHDA and CDR2 SQIVND (reference sequence). The CDR3 nucleotides read TGTGCCAGTAGTTTCCGGGACAGGGCGGGCTACACCTTC. Its translation is CASSFRDRAGYTF.

The chain carries TRBV19 and TRBJ1-4; D perhaps matches TRBD1 (6 bases). V lost 5 bases to trimming and J lost 0 bases, with 10 bases between them. Germline CDR1 reads LNHDA; CDR2 reads SQIVND (reference sequence). The CDR3 spans 15 residues. CDR3 bases: TGTGCCAGTAGTCGACAGGACGCAACTAATGAAAAACTGTTTTTT. The encoded protein is CASSRQDATNEKLFF.

The rearrangement joins TRBV30 to TRBJ1-3, with 7 bases that match TRBD1. This CDR3 has 16 residues. Germline CDR1 is GTSNPN and CDR2 is SVGIG (reference sequence). The junction had 5 bases not matched to a gene; V was cut back by 0 bases and J by 0 bases. The CDR3 region is CAWSVQGTHSGNTIYF. CDR3 DNA sequence: TGTGCCTGGAGTGTACAGGGGACCCACTCTGGAAACACCATATATTTT.

The J gene is TRBJ1-2, the V gene TRBV6-5; D perhaps matches TRBD1 (6 bases). Looked up from germline, CDR1 is MNHEY and CDR2 is SVGAGI. Trimming shortened V by 0 bases and J by 2 bases, and 10 bases separated the two germline ends. The CDR3 contains 15 residues. CDR3: CASSYSRQENYGYTF. The CDR3 nucleotides are TGTGCCAGCAGTTACTCGAGACAGGAGAACTATGGCTACACCTTC.

This clone was seen only a few times. The chain links TRBV7-9 to TRBJ2-7; possible D gene TRBD2, 5 bases. From germline, CDR1 is SEHNR and CDR2 FQNEAQ (reference sequence). This CDR3 is 15 amino acids long. Trimming removed 1 base from V and 6 bases from J, with 16 bases in between. CDR3 region: CASSLGRFGISEQYF. CDR3 DNA: TGTGCCAGCAGCTTAGGTCGATTCGGGATCTCCGAGCAGTACTTC. Together with reference TRBV7-9 and TRBJ2-7, the CDR3 gives the full variable domain: DTGVSQNPRHKITKRGQNVTFRCDPISEHNRLYWYRQTLGQGPEFLTYFQNEAQLEKSRLLSDRFSAERPKGSFSTLEIQRTEQGDSAMYLCASSLGRFGISEQYFGPGTRLTVT.

This chain joins TRBV6-1 and TRBJ1-1, with 8 bases identical to TRBD1. The J segment lost 2 bases and the V segment lost 5 bases, leaving 7 bases of the junction unmatched. This CDR3 is 15 amino acids long. Germline V gene lookup returns CDR1 MNHNS and CDR2 SASEGT. CDR3 coding DNA: TGTGCCAGCAGTCGTCCAGGGGGCCGTAACACTGAAGCTTTCTTT. Its translation: CASSRPGGRNTEAFF.

The CDR3 coding sequence is TGCAGCGTCGACCCGACAGGGGGCCAAGAGACCCAGTACTTC. Translation gives CSVDPTGGQETQYF. V is TRBV29-1 and J is TRBJ2-5; TRBD1 agrees at 9 bases. CDR1 and CDR2 from the germline V gene are SQVTM and ANQGSEA. The CDR3 is 14 residues long. V dropped 6 bases and J dropped 1; count of bases not matched to a gene: 6.

The chain recombines TRBV6-6 with TRBJ2-7; unclear D gene. The germline gives CDR1 MNHNY, CDR2 SVGAGI (reference sequence). V dropped 6 bases and J dropped 4 bases, with 10 bases sitting between them. CDR3 length: 12 amino acids. The CDR3 bases are TGTGCCAGCAGCCCAGGTGTTTACGAGCAGTACTTC. This gives the protein CASSPGVYEQYF.

V and J are TRBV7-9 and TRBJ2-3, with D possibly being TRBD2 (6 bases). Germline values: CDR1 SEHNR, CDR2 FQNEAQ (reference sequence). The CDR3 runs 14 residues. V was shortened by 10 bases and J by 1 base, with 15 bases between the two germline ends. DNA for the CDR3: TGTGCCACCTCATGGGGGGTAGGCACAGATACGCAGTATTTT. It yields the protein CATSWGVGTDTQYF.

The CDR3 coding sequence is TGTGCCAGCAGTTTGTGGGGCAGCAATCAGCCCCAGCATTTT. As protein: CASSLWGSNQPQHF. The V call is TRBV28, the J call TRBJ1-5, with a weak D call TRBD1 (5 bases). Germline assignment: CDR1 MDHEN and CDR2 SYDVKM. This CDR3 contains 14 residues. V lost 3 bases, J lost 1 base, and 7 bases lay in between.

V usage is TRBV9 and J usage is TRBJ1-1, with D perhaps matching TRBD1 (6 bases). CDR3 size: 13 residues. Per the germline V gene, CDR1 is SGDLS and CDR2 is YYNGEE. The germline V and J ends were trimmed by 5 bases and 7 bases, with 15 bases remaining between them. The CDR3 loop reads CASSGGGAVEAFF. The CDR3 nucleotides read TGTGCCAGCAGTGGGGGGGGCGCGGTTGAAGCTTTCTTT.